A selection of T cell receptor beta chains follows, all from one sample in a study of vaccination effects on CD4 cells after COVID-19. Which antigens these TCRs recognize remains unknown. Only in-frame clones appear in the TCRdb table, and some are missing; sequencing was by immunoSEQ multiplex PCR. The sample consists of tens of thousands of clones, about 80% of them appearing once. Source: CD4+ T cells from PBMCs cultured without peptide, taken after COVID-19 vaccination. These receptors were collected from a human donor who had a prior SARS-CoV-2 infection. The CDR3 runs from the conserved cysteine through the conserved F or W. The order of the fields is clone size, V gene, CDR3 protein. A row's size may be missing; if present it is once, few, many or a size class.

-	TRBV11-2	CASSSRKNLIYGYTF
-	TRBV3-1/TRBV3-2	CASSPGTGYEQYF
-	TRBV7-9	CASSRDRGVGYTF
few	TRBV3-1/TRBV3-2	CASASDRSYNEQFF
-	TRBV5-1	CASTSGTVNTEAFF
-	TRBV27	CASRRGDYEGYTF
few	TRBV5-1	CASSLDSPDRGYNEQFF
-	TRBV2	CASRGLAGPPDTQYF
-	TRBV11-3	CASSLDPGGGTDTQYF
-	TRBV7-9	CASTLFGNTEAFF